This T cell receptor (beta chain) was found in a study of identical twins. Notes on the study in general: Alpha sequences out of frame and shared by twins had excess low generation probability. Cross-sectional statistics, not tracking of the same donors, supported the conclusions. The study found that models underestimated out-of-frame TCR alpha sharing in monozygotic twins.

cDNA carried unique molecular identifiers, and a universal primer site was added by template switching. TCRdb called the 5' RACE reads again in MiXCR, with one record for every CDR3 protein. The sample lists around 1.7 million distinct CDR3 sequences, 32% seen once, with 0.27% in the top ten. Comment on this clonotype: As yet, its antigen is unknown.

Sequenced input: cord blood. The TCR sequence derives from a newborn girl in good health.

The CDR3 reads CSGGVNNEQFF. The CDR3 DNA is TGCAGTGGGGGGGTAAACAATGAGCAGTTCTTC. The chain combines TRBV20-1 with TRBJ2-1, with D perhaps matching TRBD2 (6 bases). The CDR3 length is 11 residues. Germline assignment: CDR1 DFQATT and CDR2 SNEGSKA (reference sequence). Trimming cost V 7 bases and J 5 bases, with 9 bases left between them.